This entry concerns a single T cell receptor beta chain. Its matching antigen is unknown. The same CDR3 can be traced to other DNA sequences in this sample. Trimming took 3 bases from V and 4 from J, leaving 9 bases between them. Germline lookup yields CDR1 SGHTA and CDR2 FQGTGA. The CDR3 runs 13 residues. Some clones are missing from TCRdb's copy, which holds only in-frame ones; the method was immunoSEQ multiplex PCR. The data hold around 160,000 clones, with approximately 78% observed a single time. This sample was included in a study of T cell responses to AZD1222 COVID-19 vaccine. Study-wide findings and caveats: Donors were chiefly white British, with a greater number of females, and clonal diversity was perhaps underestimated.

The sequencing here drew on peripheral blood, taken on day 0 of MenACWY control vaccination. The clonotype was recovered from an adult in good health. V usage is TRBV7-3 and J usage is TRBJ1-2; D may be TRBD1 (5 bases). Written as DNA, the CDR3 is TGTGCCAGCAGCTTGCAGGGAGGCTATGGCTACACCTTC. Its protein is CASSLQGGYGYTF.